The T cell receptor (beta chain) under discussion was sequenced for a study of T cells in Graves' hyperthyroidism and ophthalmopathy. Study outcomes and limitations: Most thyroid clonotypes expanded above 0.001 were also detected in blood.

Trimming removed 2 bases from V and 4 bases from J, with 11 bases in between. The CDR3 contains 14 residues. Germline V gives CDR1 MNHNY, CDR2 SVGAGI (reference sequence). TCR beta CDR3 region amplification was performed from RNA transcripts. Researchers ran a first-round RT-PCR on the TCR CDR3 using the HTBI primer set. Each CDR3 protein gets one entry after TCRdb re-called the multiplex PCR reads with MiXCR. The sample contains some 440,000 distinct CDR3 sequences, about a sixth of which appear only once. In its sample, this clonotype was seen a few times. As yet, its antigen is unknown. V is TRBV6-6 and J is TRBJ1-1; TRBD1 is a possible D gene (5 bases). This clonotype was sampled from a woman under 30 with Graves' hyperthyroidism. Sequenced: blood. The CDR3 sequence: CASSYTVRGTEAFF. In nucleotides, the CDR3 is TGTGCCAGCAGTTACACCGTGAGGGGCACTGAAGCTTTCTTT.